This TCR beta chain was captured by sequencing in a study of CD8 T cells in ankylosing spondylitis. Study conclusions and caveats: Peripheral blood held disease-linked clones only at relatively low frequency, and these were CD8+. There was a TCR beta motif, made of fewer than 10 highly homologous variants, that appeared characteristic of ankylosing spondylitis blood. Existing reports had already noted some motif variants in reactive arthritis synovial fluid and blood. Reportedly, significant enrichment of disease-linked clones occurred in matched ankylosing spondylitis synovial fluid.

Quantitative 5'-RACE with molecular barcodes produced the TCR beta libraries. TCRdb itself ran the 5' RACE reads through MiXCR, one entry per CDR3 protein. The table has about 390,000 distinct CDR3 sequences, approximately 20% seen once. V shed 5 bases and J 2 bases; nucleotides not matched to a gene: 6. The CDR3 totals 15 residues. Germline V gene sequence: CDR1 DFQATT, CDR2 SNEGSKA (reference sequence). This clonotype was recorded a few times. What it binds is unknown. The sequence came from a male donor with ankylosing spondylitis. This chain connects TRBV20-1 to TRBJ2-2, with TRBD1 matching over 9 bases. Sequenced: blood, either unsorted or a sorted T cell fraction (not recorded which). The CDR3, as DNA: TGCAGTGCTTATGAGGGACAGGGCAACACCGGGGAGCTGTTTTTT. It encodes CSAYEGQGNTGELFF.